These 17 T cell receptor beta chains originate from one sample sequenced in a study of shared clonotypes between healthy human individuals. Selected positively for CCR7 and CD45RO-negative, naive CD8 cells excluded terminally differentiated effector memory CD45RA+ cells. This table comes from immunoSEQ multiplex PCR, and its TCRdb copy is limited to in-frame clones, with some not included. This table has hundreds of thousands of clones, 85% to 95% appearing once. The specimen was naive CD8+ T cells sorted from blood. These receptors all stem from a woman aged 25 to 39 in good health.

The chain combines TRBV27 with TRBJ2-1, with TRBD2 identical over 7 bases. Germline CDR1 reads MNHEY; CDR2 reads SMNVEV (reference sequence). The V gene end was trimmed by 8 bases and the J gene end by 3 bases; junction bases not matched to a gene: 16. The CDR3 is 17 amino acids. CDR3 sequence reads: CASAPFLEAGLYNEQFF. The CDR3 DNA is TGTGCCAGCGCTCCTTTCCTCGAAGCGGGACTCTACAATGAGCAGTTCTTC.

This sequence joins TRBV13 and TRBJ1-1; 7 nucleotides match TRBD1. V trimming: 2 bases; J trimming: 8 bases; junction bases outside the gene matches: 5. This CDR3 contains 13 residues. The germline V gene has CDR1 PRHDT and CDR2 FYEKMQ (reference sequence). The CDR3 here is CASSLSSGGEAFF. The DNA for the CDR3 is TGTGCCAGCAGCTTAAGTTCAGGGGGGGAAGCTTTCTTT.

The count of this clone is one. This sequence joins TRBV14 and TRBJ1-2; D remains unclear. From germline, CDR1 is SGHDN and CDR2 FVKESK. The CDR3 runs 13 residues. Trimming cost V 1 base and J 4 bases, with 7 bases left between them. CDR3 residues: CASSQGTSYGYTF. CDR3 in DNA: TGTGCCAGCAGCCAAGGTACGAGCTATGGCTACACCTTC. The full variable domain, its missing parts supplied by reference TRBV14 and TRBJ1-2, is EAGVTQFPSHSVIEKGQTVTLRCDPISGHDNLYWYRRVMGKEIKFLLHFVKESKQDESGMPNNRFLAERTGGTYSTLKVQPAELEDSGVYFCASSQGTSYGYTFGSGTRLTVV.

The chain employs TRBV7-8 and TRBJ1-2, with no clear D. Trimming stripped 5 bases from V and 3 bases from J, with 16 bases between. The V gene's germline CDR1 is SGHVS and CDR2 FQNEAQ. The CDR3 has 15 amino acids. The CDR3 DNA reads TGTGCCAGCAGCCGTGTTAGAGACACTGACTATGGCTACACCTTC. It encodes CASSRVRDTDYGYTF.

CDR3 residues: CASSLGPGQGIHTQYF. The CDR3 DNA follows: TGTGCCAGCAGTTTAGGTCCGGGACAGGGTATTCATACGCAGTATTTT. J is TRBJ2-3 and V is TRBV27; 9 nucleotides match TRBD1. The germline V gene has CDR1 MNHEY and CDR2 SMNVEV (reference sequence). CDR3 length: 16 amino acids. Losses at the gene ends were 2 bases for V and 7 bases for J; bases not matched to a gene: 10.

This chain connects TRBV25-1 to TRBJ2-7, with 8 bases identical to TRBD2. After removal of 4 bases from V and 2 bases from J, the junction contained 4 bases not matched to a gene. The germline V gene has CDR1 MGHDK and CDR2 SYGVNS. This CDR3 spans 14 amino acids. CDR3 sequence reads: CASSGIAGTYEQYF. CDR3 sequence (DNA): TGTGCCAGCAGTGGAATAGCGGGGACCTACGAGCAGTACTTC.

The rearrangement uses TRBV27 and TRBJ1-1; D not resolved. V lost 4 bases and J 1 base, leaving 4 bases between the germline ends. The CDR3 is 12 amino acids. Per germline, CDR1 MNHEY and CDR2 SMNVEV (reference sequence). CDR3 sequence (DNA): TGTGCCAGCAGTTCTTGGAACACTGAAGCTTTCTTT. Its translation is CASSSWNTEAFF.

The genes are TRBV6-5 and TRBJ1-2; D gene unclear. The CDR3 length is 13 residues. The V end lost 6 bases, the J end lost 2 bases, and 10 bases lay between the germline ends. The germline V gene has CDR1 MNHEY and CDR2 SVGAGI. The CDR3 is CASSPHRNYGYTF. The CDR3 DNA is TGTGCCAGCAGCCCCCACAGAAACTATGGCTACACCTTC.

The CDR3 DNA is TGTGCCAGCAGTTCCTCCTTCCTAACCCGCGTAGATACGCAGTATTTT. Protein product: CASSSSFLTRVDTQYF. The chain couples TRBV28 to TRBJ2-3; D gene unclear. The germline V and J ends were trimmed by 4 bases and 5 bases, with 19 bases remaining between them. CDR1 and CDR2 from the germline V gene are MDHEN and SYDVKM. The CDR3 sequence is 16 residues long.

CDR3 bases: TGTGCCAGCAGCCAAGATTCTGCCCAATACTCCTACAATGAGCAGTTCTTC. Its protein is CASSQDSAQYSYNEQFF. The V gene is TRBV4-2, the J gene TRBJ2-1; no clear D. Germline CDR1 LGHNA, CDR2 YNFKEQ. Trimming took 0 bases from V and 0 from J, leaving 12 bases between them. The CDR3 is 17 residues long.

The chain carries TRBV5-6 and TRBJ2-4; D tentatively fits TRBD1 or TRBD2 (6 bases each). V lost 2 bases, J lost 7 bases, and 13 bases lay in between. The germline CDR1 and CDR2 sequences are SGHDT and YYEEEE. The CDR3 covers 14 residues. This chain's CDR3 is CASSLKGEVNIQYF. The CDR3 DNA reads TGTGCCAGCAGCTTAAAGGGGGAGGTGAACATTCAGTACTTC.

The chain uses TRBV19 and TRBJ1-2; possible D gene TRBD1, 6 bases. The CDR3 is 14 residues long. Germline lookup yields CDR1 LNHDA and CDR2 SQIVND (reference sequence). Trimming cost V 6 bases and J 8 bases, with 19 bases left between them. The CDR3 DNA reads TGTGCCAGTAGAGAGCTATGGGGGCTAGAGGGCTACACCTTC. As protein: CASRELWGLEGYTF.

The V and J genes are TRBV9 and TRBJ1-4; D not certain. Trimming stripped 3 bases from V and 8 bases from J, with 8 bases between. The CDR3 loop spans 12 amino acids. Germline V gene lookup returns CDR1 SGDLS and CDR2 YYNGEE. The CDR3 loop reads CASSASGEKLFF. DNA for the CDR3: TGTGCCAGCAGCGCCTCCGGGGAAAAACTGTTTTTT.

The rearrangement uses TRBV28 and TRBJ1-1; D unresolved. The CDR3 runs 14 residues. Germline assignment: CDR1 MDHEN and CDR2 SYDVKM. V dropped 5 bases and J dropped 4 bases, with 14 bases sitting between them. In nucleotides, the CDR3 is TGTGCCAGCAGTCCCACTAAAAAGGGCACTGAAGCTTTCTTT. Its protein is CASSPTKKGTEAFF.

This chain links TRBV7-9 with TRBJ2-7, with D possibly matching TRBD2 (5 bases). The V end was cut by 1 base, the J end by 7 bases, with 11 bases between. The CDR3 contains 13 residues. Germline V gene lookup returns CDR1 SEHNR and CDR2 FQNEAQ (reference sequence). CDR3 in amino acids: CASSLGTDLEQYF. For the CDR3, the DNA is TGTGCCAGCAGCTTAGGGACTGATCTTGAGCAGTACTTC.

This chain connects TRBV13 to TRBJ1-1, with D maybe TRBD1 (5 bases). V lost 1 base and J 0 bases, leaving 6 bases between the germline ends. CDR1 and CDR2 (germline): PRHDT, FYEKMQ (reference sequence). The CDR3 runs to 14 residues. CDR3 sequence: CASSLDRLNTEAFF. For the CDR3, the DNA is TGTGCCAGCAGCTTAGACAGGCTGAACACTGAAGCTTTCTTT.

Turning to this clone: Other nucleotide sequences from this sample produce the same CDR3. This rearrangement joins TRBV18 to TRBJ1-3; D perhaps matches TRBD1 (6 bases). The CDR3 is 15 amino acids. From germline, CDR1 is KGHSH and CDR2 LQKENI. V dropped 1 base and J dropped 0 bases, with 7 bases sitting between them. The CDR3: CASSPQGDSGNTIYF. The CDR3 DNA follows: TGTGCCAGCTCACCACAGGGGGACTCTGGAAACACCATATATTTT. Full variable domain (missing parts from reference TRBV18 and TRBJ1-3): NAGVMQNPRHLVRRRGQEARLRCSPMKGHSHVYWYRQLPEEGLKFMVYLQKENIIDESGMPKERFSAEFPKEGPSILRIQQVVRGDSAAYFCASSPQGDSGNTIYFGEGSWLTVV.